These 14 T cell receptor beta chains originate from one sample sequenced in a study of regulatory T cells in long-lasting Graves disease. Time point meaning: newly diagnosed GD, antithyroid drugs for less than 3 months. From RNA extracted from PBMCs, the TCR library was made. Building the TCR beta libraries relied on iRepertoire HTBI primers, and CDR3 regions underwent Arm-PCR. TCRdb independently ran MiXCR on the multiplex PCR reads; one entry per CDR3 protein. This table holds 350,000 to 450,000 distinct CDR3 sequences, about 10% found once. This sample also belongs to another study, concerning T cells in Graves' hyperthyroidism and ophthalmopathy.

The specimen comprised peripheral blood mononuclear cells (PBMCs), sampled at new diagnosis, from a patient treated with antithyroid drugs. These receptors all come from a young woman with Graves disease.

Many counts were recorded for this clonotype. The chain employs TRBV18 and TRBJ2-2, with 8 bases matching TRBD1. This CDR3 has 15 amino acids. J was trimmed by 6 bases and V by 5 bases; bases with no gene match: 8. Germline assignment: CDR1 KGHSH and CDR2 LQKENI. CDR3 residues: CASSWGQDFAGELFF. DNA of the CDR3: TGTGCCAGCTCATGGGGACAGGATTTTGCCGGGGAGCTGTTTTTT.

This clonotype appeared many times. The chain uses TRBV11-2 and TRBJ2-7; D may match TRBD1 or TRBD2 (6 bases each). The CDR3 has 15 amino acids. Germline CDR1 SGHAT, CDR2 FQNNGV. The germline V and J ends were trimmed by 3 bases and 3 bases, with 15 bases remaining between them. The CDR3 sequence: CASSLVAGHSYEQYF. The CDR3 DNA reads TGTGCCAGCAGCTTGGTGGCGGGACACAGCTACGAGCAGTACTTC.

The CDR3 DNA follows: TGTGCCAGTAGTATAAGGGAGCGACCCGGGGAGCTGTTTTTT. Translating gives CASSIRERPGELFF. The chain joins TRBV19 to TRBJ2-2; TRBD2 might be the D (5 bases). Deletions cut 2 bases from V and 6 bases from J, with 10 bases between. CDR1 and CDR2 (germline): LNHDA, SQIVND (reference sequence). The CDR3 totals 14 residues.

This clonotype was seen a handful of times. DNA for the CDR3: TGTGCCAGCAGTTCTACACCGGGACTAGCGGGCCGAAGCTCCTACAATGAGCAGTTCTTC. This gives the protein CASSSTPGLAGRSSYNEQFF. The J gene is TRBJ2-1, the V gene TRBV28, with 12 nucleotides matching TRBD2. The junction had 13 bases not matched to a gene; V was cut back by 4 bases and J by 0 bases. This CDR3 is built from 20 residues. Looked up from germline, CDR1 is MDHEN and CDR2 is SYDVKM.

This clonotype was counted many times. The chain carries TRBV10-3 and TRBJ2-1, with TRBD2 identical over 10 bases. The CDR3 is 18 residues long. The J segment lost 7 bases and the V segment lost 5 bases, leaving 17 bases of the junction unmatched. Germline assignment: CDR1 ENHRY and CDR2 SYGVKD. The CDR3 DNA follows: TGTGCCATCAGTCGTGGGGGAGCGGGGGGGCCTATTTCAAATGAGCAGTTCTTC. This encodes CAISRGGAGGPISNEQFF.

This clonotype was picked up many times. The junction and the germline gene differ at one end; a read error may be behind it. This chain uses TRBV7-3 with TRBJ2-4, with TRBD1 matching 7 bases. There are 12 residues in the CDR3. Germline CDR1 reads SGHTA; CDR2 reads FQGTGA. In DNA, the CDR3 is TGTGCCAGCAGCTCCCAGGCAGGGGGACCGTTCTTC. This codes for CASSSQAGGPFF.

This clonotype was picked up many times. The rearrangement uses TRBV20-1 and TRBJ1-2; D is possibly TRBD1 (5 bases). The CDR3 sequence is 12 residues long. Trimming removed 6 bases from V and 4 bases from J, with 12 bases in between. Germline V CDR1 and CDR2: DFQATT, SNEGSKA (reference sequence). CDR3 sequence reads: CSARDLVYGYTF. In DNA, the CDR3 is TGCAGTGCCCGGGACCTTGTCTATGGCTACACCTTC.

This clonotype was seen at least ten times. This chain connects TRBV2 to TRBJ2-1; D gene uncertain. Germline loops: CDR1 SNHLY, CDR2 FYNNEI. Deletions cut 7 bases from V and 0 bases from J, with 25 bases between. The CDR3 runs 19 residues. CDR3 nucleotide sequence: TGTGCCAGCACCCCACTGACATTCTTGGGCCAAAGCTCCTACAATGAGCAGTTCTTC. Its protein product is CASTPLTFLGQSSYNEQFF.

Ten or more counts support this clonotype. This chain joins TRBV5-1 and TRBJ1-2; 7 bases match TRBD1. Germline trimming cut 2 bases from V and 6 bases from J; bases unmatched to any gene: 4. This CDR3 spans 13 amino acids. The germline CDR1 and CDR2 sequences are SGHRS and YFSETQ. The CDR3 sequence is CASSLQGGDGYTF. The DNA for the CDR3 is TGCGCCAGCAGCTTACAAGGGGGCGATGGCTACACCTTC. Full variable domain (outside the CDR3, taken from reference TRBV5-1 and TRBJ1-2): KAGVTQTPRYLIKTRGQQVTLSCSPISGHRSVSWYQQTPGQGLQFLFEYFSETQRNKGNFPGRFSGRQFSNSRSEMNVSTLELGDSALYLCASSLQGGDGYTFGSGTRLTVV.

Many counts were recorded for this clonotype. The chain carries TRBV4-3 and TRBJ2-5, with D maybe TRBD2 (5 bases). The CDR3 length is 15 residues. The V end lost 0 bases, the J end lost 5 bases, and 13 bases lay between the germline ends. CDR1 is LGHNA, CDR2 YSLEER, per germline. The CDR3 bases are TGCGCCAGCAGCCAAGAGAATAGACGAGGGGAGACCCAGTACTTC. As protein: CASSQENRRGETQYF.

This clonotype came up a few times. The chain carries TRBV7-9 and TRBJ2-2; TRBD2 matches at 9 bases. Per the germline V gene, CDR1 is SEHNR and CDR2 is FQNEAQ (reference sequence). The CDR3 contains 17 residues. Trimming at V came to 4 bases and at J to 4 bases, leaving 10 bases not matched to a gene. The DNA of the CDR3 is TGTGCCAGCAGCTCAGCGGGGGGCCGACGGGGCACCGGGGAGCTGTTTTTT. The encoded protein is CASSSAGGRRGTGELFF. Full variable domain (rest looked up from reference TRBV7-9 and TRBJ2-2): DTGVSQNPRHKITKRGQNVTFRCDPISEHNRLYWYRQTLGQGPEFLTYFQNEAQLEKSRLLSDRFSAERPKGSFSTLEIQRTEQGDSAMYLCASSSAGGRRGTGELFFGEGSRLTVL.

The J gene is TRBJ2-3, the V gene TRBV29-1, with D possibly being TRBD1 (5 bases). CDR3 size: 14 residues. Germline V gives CDR1 SQVTM, CDR2 ANQGSEA. Trimming cost V 6 bases and J 5 bases, with 18 bases left between them. For the CDR3, the DNA is TGCAGCGTCGACCAGGGCCCAAACGGAGATACGCAGTATTTT. It is translated as CSVDQGPNGDTQYF.

The CDR3 nucleotides are TGTGCCAGCAGTTTGGGTGGTAGCGGGTACGAGCAGTACTTC. Its protein product is CASSLGGSGYEQYF. V usage is TRBV27 and J usage is TRBJ2-7; the match to TRBD2 covers 7 bases. The CDR3 totals 14 residues. CDR1 and CDR2 from the germline V gene are MNHEY and SMNVEV (reference sequence). J lost 4 bases, V lost 3 bases, and 6 bases had no gene match.

This clonotype was found many times. The chain uses TRBV6-2 or TRBV6-3 and TRBJ2-1; D might be TRBD2 (5 bases). Trimming shortened V by 2 bases and J by 4 bases, and 18 bases separated the two germline ends. The V gene's germline CDR1 is MNHEY and CDR2 SVGEGT. The length of the CDR3 is 17 residues. In DNA form, the CDR3 reads TGTGCCAGCAGTTACCCATCACTAGAACTTGTTTACAATGAGCAGTTCTTC. It encodes CASSYPSLELVYNEQFF.